This T cell receptor beta chain was identified during a study of T cells in Graves' hyperthyroidism and ophthalmopathy. General study points: Separation of ophthalmopathy from stable hyperthyroidism was achieved by a 13 V-J model.

The CDR3 regions of TCR beta were amplified from RNA transcripts. The HTBI primer set was used in a first-round RT-PCR of the TCR CDR3. TCRdb analysed the multiplex PCR reads with MiXCR anew, one entry per CDR3 protein. Of under 450,000 distinct CDR3 sequences in the sample, 17% are singletons; the top ten hold around a third. Of note for this clonotype: The antigen remains undetermined.

V lost 7 bases, J lost 5 bases, and 17 bases lay in between. The CDR3 is made up of 14 amino acids. V gene TRBV12-3 or TRBV12-4 combines with J gene TRBJ2-5; D is possibly TRBD2 (6 bases). The source is a woman aged 25-40 years with Graves' hyperthyroidism that later progressed to Graves' ophthalmopathy. Sequences were obtained from blood. The CDR3 DNA follows: TGTGCCAGCACCCTACGACTAGGTTTGGAGACCCAGTACTTC. It codes for CASTLRLGLETQYF.